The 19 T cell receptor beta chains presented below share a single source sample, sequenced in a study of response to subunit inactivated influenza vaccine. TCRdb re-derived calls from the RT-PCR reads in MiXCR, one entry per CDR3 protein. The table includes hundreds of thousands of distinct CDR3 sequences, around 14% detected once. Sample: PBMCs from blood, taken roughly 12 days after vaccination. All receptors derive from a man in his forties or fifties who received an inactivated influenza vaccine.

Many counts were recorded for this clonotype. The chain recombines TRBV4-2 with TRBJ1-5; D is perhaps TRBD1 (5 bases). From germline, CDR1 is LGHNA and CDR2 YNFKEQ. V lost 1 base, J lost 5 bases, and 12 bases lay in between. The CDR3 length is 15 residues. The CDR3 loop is CASSQVPGRYQPQHF. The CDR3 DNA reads TGTGCCAGCAGCCAAGTCCCAGGGCGGTATCAGCCCCAGCATTTT.

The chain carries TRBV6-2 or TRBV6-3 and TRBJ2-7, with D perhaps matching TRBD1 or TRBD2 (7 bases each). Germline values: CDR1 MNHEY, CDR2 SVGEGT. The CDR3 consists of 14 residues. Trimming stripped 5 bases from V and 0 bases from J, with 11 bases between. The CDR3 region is CASSAGDSSYEQYF. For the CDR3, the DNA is TGTGCCAGCAGTGCGGGGGACAGCTCCTACGAGCAGTACTTC.

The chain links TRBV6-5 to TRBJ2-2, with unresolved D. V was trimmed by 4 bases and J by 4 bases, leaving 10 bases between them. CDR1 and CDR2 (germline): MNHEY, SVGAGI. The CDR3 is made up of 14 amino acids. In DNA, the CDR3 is TGTGCCAGCAGTTCGGACCGAATCACCGGGGAGCTGTTTTTT. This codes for CASSSDRITGELFF.

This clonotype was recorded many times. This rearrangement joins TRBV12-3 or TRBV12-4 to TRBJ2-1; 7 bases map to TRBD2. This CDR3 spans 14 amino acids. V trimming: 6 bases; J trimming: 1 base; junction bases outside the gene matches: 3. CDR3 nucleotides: TGTGCCAGCAGCTTGGGGGGGTCCTACAATGAGCAGTTCTTC. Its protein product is CASSLGGSYNEQFF.

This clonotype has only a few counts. The DNA of the CDR3 is TGTGCCAGCAGTTTAAGTCAGAACTATGGCTACACCTTC. This sequence encodes CASSLSQNYGYTF. This rearrangement joins TRBV12-3 or TRBV12-4 to TRBJ1-2, with D uncertain. The CDR3 contains 13 residues. With 2 bases removed from V and 2 bases from J, the gap between germline ends came to 6 bases.

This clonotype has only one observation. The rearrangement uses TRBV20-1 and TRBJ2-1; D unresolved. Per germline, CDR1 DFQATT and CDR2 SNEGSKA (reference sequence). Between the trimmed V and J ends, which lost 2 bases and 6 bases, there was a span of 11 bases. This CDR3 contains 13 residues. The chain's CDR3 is CSARPPGPNEQFF. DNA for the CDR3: TGCAGTGCTAGACCCCCTGGGCCCAATGAGCAGTTCTTC.

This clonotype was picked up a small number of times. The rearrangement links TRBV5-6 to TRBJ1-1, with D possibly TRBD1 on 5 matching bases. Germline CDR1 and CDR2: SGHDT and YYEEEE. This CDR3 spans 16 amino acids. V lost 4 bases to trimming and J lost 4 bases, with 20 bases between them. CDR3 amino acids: CASSTQQAPSGTEAFF. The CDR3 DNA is TGTGCCAGCAGCACTCAACAGGCCCCGTCGGGCACTGAAGCTTTCTTT.

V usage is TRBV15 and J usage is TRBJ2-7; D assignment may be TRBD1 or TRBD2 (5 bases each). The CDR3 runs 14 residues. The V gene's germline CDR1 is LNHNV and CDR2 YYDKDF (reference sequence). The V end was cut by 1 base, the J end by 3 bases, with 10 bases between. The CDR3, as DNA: TGTGCCACCAGCAGAGTGGGGGTCTTCTACGAGCAGTACTTC. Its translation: CATSRVGVFYEQYF. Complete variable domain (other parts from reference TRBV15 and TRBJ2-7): DAMVIQNPRYQVTQFGKPVTLSCSQTLNHNVMYWYQQKSSQAPKLLFHYYDKDFNNEADTPDNFQSRRPNTSFCFLDIRSPGLGDTAMYLCATSRVGVFYEQYFGPGTRLTVT.

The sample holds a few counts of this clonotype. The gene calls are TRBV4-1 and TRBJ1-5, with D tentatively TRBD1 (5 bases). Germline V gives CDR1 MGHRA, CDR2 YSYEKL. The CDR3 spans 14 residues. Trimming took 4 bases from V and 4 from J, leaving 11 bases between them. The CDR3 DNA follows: TGCGCCAGCAGCCCTCAGGGTTGGAATCAGCCCCAGCATTTT. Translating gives CASSPQGWNQPQHF.

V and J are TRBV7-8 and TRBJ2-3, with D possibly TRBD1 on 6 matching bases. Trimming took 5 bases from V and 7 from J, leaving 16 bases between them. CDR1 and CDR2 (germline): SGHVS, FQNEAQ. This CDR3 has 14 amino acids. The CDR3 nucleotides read TGTGCCAGCAGCGCAGGGGACAAGTCGAATACGCAGTATTTT. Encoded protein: CASSAGDKSNTQYF.

This chain's CDR3 is CASSLFGSGLAGGDEQFF. The CDR3 nucleotides are TGCGCCAGCAGCTTGTTCGGGTCTGGACTAGCGGGAGGAGATGAGCAGTTCTTC. This rearrangement joins TRBV5-1 to TRBJ2-1, with 14 bases aligning to TRBD2. Germline-derived CDR1 and CDR2 are SGHRS and YFSETQ. V was pared by 1 base and J by 8 bases, with 11 bases of the junction left unmatched. This CDR3 is built from 18 residues. The full variable domain, completed using reference TRBV5-1 and TRBJ2-1, is KAGVTQTPRYLIKTRGQQVTLSCSPISGHRSVSWYQQTPGQGLQFLFEYFSETQRNKGNFPGRFSGRQFSNSRSEMNVSTLELGDSALYLCASSLFGSGLAGGDEQFFGPGTRLTVL.

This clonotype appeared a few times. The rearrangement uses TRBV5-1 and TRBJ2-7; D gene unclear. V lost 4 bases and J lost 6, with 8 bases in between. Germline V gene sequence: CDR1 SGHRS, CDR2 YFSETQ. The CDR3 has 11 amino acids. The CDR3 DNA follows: TGCGCCAGCAGCGTTCCCGGCGAGCAGTACTTC. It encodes CASSVPGEQYF.

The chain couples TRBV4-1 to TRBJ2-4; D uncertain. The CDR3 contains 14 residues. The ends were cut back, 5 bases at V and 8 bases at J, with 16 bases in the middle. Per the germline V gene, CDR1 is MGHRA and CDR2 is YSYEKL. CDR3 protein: CASSVGPELDIQYF. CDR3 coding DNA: TGCGCCAGCAGCGTTGGGCCGGAACTCGACATTCAGTACTTC.

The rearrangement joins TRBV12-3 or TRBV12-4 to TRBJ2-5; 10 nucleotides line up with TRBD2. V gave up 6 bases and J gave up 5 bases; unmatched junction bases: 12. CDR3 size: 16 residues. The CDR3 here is CASRPSIAGGVETQYF. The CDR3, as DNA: TGTGCCAGCAGGCCTTCTATAGCGGGGGGCGTCGAGACCCAGTACTTC.

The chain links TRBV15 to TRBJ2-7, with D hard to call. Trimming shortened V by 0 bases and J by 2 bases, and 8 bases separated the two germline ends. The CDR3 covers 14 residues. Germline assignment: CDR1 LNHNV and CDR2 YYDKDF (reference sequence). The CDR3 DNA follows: TGTGCCACCAGCAGAGATCCCAATCCCTACGAGCAGTACTTC. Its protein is CATSRDPNPYEQYF.

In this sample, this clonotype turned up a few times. The CDR3 loop is CASSQIIMPGGPTNTGELFF. Written as DNA, the CDR3 is TGCGCCAGCAGCCAAATCATTATGCCCGGGGGGCCAACGAACACCGGGGAGCTGTTTTTT. This chain connects TRBV4-1 to TRBJ2-2; D might be TRBD2 (7 bases). Germline CDR1 is MGHRA and CDR2 is YSYEKL. The CDR3 has 20 residues. V lost 2 bases and J 0 bases, leaving 22 bases between the germline ends.

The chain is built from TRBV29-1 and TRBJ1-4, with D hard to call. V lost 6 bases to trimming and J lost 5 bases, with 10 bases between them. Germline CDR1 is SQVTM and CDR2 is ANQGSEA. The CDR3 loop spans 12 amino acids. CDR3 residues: CSVNIRNEKLFF. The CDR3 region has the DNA TGCAGCGTGAATATCAGAAATGAAAAACTGTTTTTT.

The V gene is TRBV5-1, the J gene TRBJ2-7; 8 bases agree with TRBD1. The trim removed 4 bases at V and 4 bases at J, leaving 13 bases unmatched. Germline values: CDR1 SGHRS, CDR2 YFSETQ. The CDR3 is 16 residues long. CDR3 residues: CASSRAPRQGSYEQYF. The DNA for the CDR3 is TGCGCCAGCAGCCGAGCCCCGAGACAGGGGTCTTACGAGCAGTACTTC. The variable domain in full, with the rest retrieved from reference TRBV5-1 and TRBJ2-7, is KAGVTQTPRYLIKTRGQQVTLSCSPISGHRSVSWYQQTPGQGLQFLFEYFSETQRNKGNFPGRFSGRQFSNSRSEMNVSTLELGDSALYLCASSRAPRQGSYEQYFGPGTRLTVT.

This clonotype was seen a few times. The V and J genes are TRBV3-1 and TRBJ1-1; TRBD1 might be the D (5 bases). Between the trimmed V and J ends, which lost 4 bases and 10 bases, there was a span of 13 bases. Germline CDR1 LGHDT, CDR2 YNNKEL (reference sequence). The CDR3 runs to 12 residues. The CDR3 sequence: CASSRLGRGAFF. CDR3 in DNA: TGTGCCAGCAGCCGCCTTGGGAGGGGAGCTTTCTTT.